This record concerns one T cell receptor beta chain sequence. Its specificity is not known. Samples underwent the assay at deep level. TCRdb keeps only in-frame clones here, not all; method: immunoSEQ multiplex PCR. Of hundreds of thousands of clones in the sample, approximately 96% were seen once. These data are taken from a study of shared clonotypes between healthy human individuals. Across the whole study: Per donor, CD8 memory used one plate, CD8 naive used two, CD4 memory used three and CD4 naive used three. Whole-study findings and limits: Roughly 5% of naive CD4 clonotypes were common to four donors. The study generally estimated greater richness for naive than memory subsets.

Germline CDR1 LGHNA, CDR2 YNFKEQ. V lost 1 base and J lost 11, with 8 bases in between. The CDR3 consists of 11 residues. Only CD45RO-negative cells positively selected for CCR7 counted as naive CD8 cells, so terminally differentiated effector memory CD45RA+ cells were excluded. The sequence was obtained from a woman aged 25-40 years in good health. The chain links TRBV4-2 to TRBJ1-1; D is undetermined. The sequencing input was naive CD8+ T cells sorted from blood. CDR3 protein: CASSQGSSAFF. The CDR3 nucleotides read TGTGCCAGCAGCCAAGGGAGTAGTGCTTTCTTT.